This T cell receptor (beta chain) was observed in a study of T cells in localized non-small cell lung cancer. Assay used: immunoSEQ multiplex PCR; TCRdb lists only in-frame clones, some missing. The repertoire holds about 13,000 clones, with 28% as singletons. V lost 0 bases and J lost 2, with 13 bases in between. In germline, CDR1 is MGHRA, CDR2 YSYEKL. The CDR3 sequence is 16 residues long. The chain links TRBV4-1 to TRBJ2-5; possible D gene TRBD1, 5 bases. The sequences come from lung tumor tissue, collected before any cancer treatment. This clonotype originated in a female donor older than 55 with stage I lung adenocarcinoma. The CDR3 loop is CASSQEGRSLQETQYF. As DNA, the CDR3 is TGCGCCAGCAGCCAAGAGGGGCGAAGCCTTCAAGAGACCCAGTACTTC.